This TCR beta chain was profiled in a study of T cells in Graves' hyperthyroidism and ophthalmopathy. Study-wide findings and caveats: Blood also showed most of the thyroid clonotypes that were expanded above 0.001.

Enrolled ophthalmopathy patients presented with a Clinical Activity Score of at least 3, a NOSPECS grade of at least 4, and disease duration under 3 months. Criteria for exclusion of patients were uncontrolled infection, other autoimmune disease, pregnancy or lactation. TCR beta CDR3 regions were amplified from RNA transcripts. HTBI primers were employed in a first-round RT-PCR of the TCR CDR3. TCRdb ran MiXCR on the multiplex PCR reads and lists one entry per CDR3 protein. The repertoire holds roughly 530,000 distinct CDR3 sequences, about 15% seen once, with 17% in the top ten. This CDR3 is built from 12 residues. Trimming cost V 5 bases and J 9 bases, with 13 bases left between them. Looked up from germline, CDR1 is SEHNR and CDR2 is FQNEAQ (reference sequence). This clonotype was counted only a few times. Its antigen is as yet unknown.

The chain employs TRBV7-9 and TRBJ1-2, with D uncertain. This clonotype originated in a woman in her late teens or twenties with Graves' ophthalmopathy. Sequencing input: blood. The DNA for the CDR3 is TGTGCCAGCAGCAAGAACTGGTATAGCTACACCTTC. Its translation: CASSKNWYSYTF.